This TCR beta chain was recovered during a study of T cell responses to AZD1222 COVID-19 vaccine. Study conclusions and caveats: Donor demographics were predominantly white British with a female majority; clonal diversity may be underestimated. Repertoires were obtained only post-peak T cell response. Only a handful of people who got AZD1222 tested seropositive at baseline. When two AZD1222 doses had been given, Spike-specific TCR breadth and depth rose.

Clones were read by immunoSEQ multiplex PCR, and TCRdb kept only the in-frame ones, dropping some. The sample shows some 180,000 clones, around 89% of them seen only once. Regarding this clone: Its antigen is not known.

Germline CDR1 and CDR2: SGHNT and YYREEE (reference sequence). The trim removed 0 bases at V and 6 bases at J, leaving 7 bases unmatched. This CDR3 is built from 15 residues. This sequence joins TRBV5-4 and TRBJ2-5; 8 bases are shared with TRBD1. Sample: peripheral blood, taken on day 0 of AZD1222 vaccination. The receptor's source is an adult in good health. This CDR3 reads CASSLDQGAGKTQYF. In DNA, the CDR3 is TGTGCCAGCAGCTTGGATCAGGGGGCAGGAAAGACCCAGTACTTC.